The rows below give T cell receptor beta chains drawn from one sample of a study of T cells in localized non-small cell lung cancer. Assay: immunoSEQ multiplex PCR; the TCRdb copy retains only in-frame clones and omits some. Here the sample spans 45,000 to 60,000 clones, 86% being singletons. The source material was PBMCs, sampled before any cancer treatment. The receptors here all came from a man between 40 and 75 years old with stage II lung adenocarcinoma. Both conserved end residues are part of each CDR3.

J gene	V gene	CDR3 protein
TRBJ1-1	TRBV13	CASSPTGTANTEAFF
TRBJ1-1	TRBV30	CAWNRGVTEAFF
TRBJ2-3	TRBV11-2	CASSLTWGGVADTQYF
TRBJ1-2	TRBV10-3	CAISVQLRAATNYGYTF
TRBJ2-5	TRBV18	CASSQGAPSGRETQYF
TRBJ1-2	TRBV27	CASSLSGTSNYGYTF
TRBJ1-2	TRBV4-1	CASSQRAGLSYGYTF
TRBJ2-5	TRBV5-8	CASSRRTEQETQYF
TRBJ1-5	TRBV4-1	CASSQGQGVQPQHF
TRBJ2-3	TRBV5-4	CASSPDTDTQYF
TRBJ2-5	TRBV5-6	CASSRTEETQYF
TRBJ2-2	TRBV10-3	CAISESTSGGGAGELFF
TRBJ2-5	TRBV7-3	CASSSVAGGLETQYF
TRBJ2-5	TRBV6-1	CASSEYWDRVSQETQYF
TRBJ2-7	TRBV5-8	CASSLADAREQYF
TRBJ2-3	TRBV5-6	CASSWGLGGGDTQYF
TRBJ2-1	TRBV30	CAWSERSSYNEQFF
TRBJ2-5	TRBV4-1	CASSQPQGLKETQYF
TRBJ1-2	TRBV28	CASSSSTGSYGYTF
TRBJ1-1	TRBV9	CASGDSNTEAFF
TRBJ2-5	TRBV9	CASTFSGGKEETQYF
TRBJ2-1	TRBV25-1	CASSDSERGYNEQFF
TRBJ1-1	TRBV11-2	CASSVGLSTEAFF
TRBJ1-1	TRBV7-3	CASSLFFRGVNTEAFF
TRBJ2-5	TRBV6-1	CASSVTMGGGEETQYF
TRBJ1-6	TRBV14	CASSQVDLPNSPLHF
TRBJ1-3	TRBV7-9	CASSPWNGYSGNTIYF
TRBJ2-4	TRBV30	CAWNQGVGKNIQYF
TRBJ2-3	TRBV5-1	CASSLVGGLDTQYF
TRBJ1-1	TRBV14	CASSQDGGENTEAFF
TRBJ2-6	TRBV6-1	CASSEYGRGTSGANVLTF
TRBJ1-1	TRBV7-3	CASSLTWASTEAFF
TRBJ2-5	TRBV4-1	CASSQGPSGGAQETQYF
TRBJ1-3	TRBV2	CASSKDLSSGNTIYF
TRBJ2-7	TRBV7-8	CASSFHREEQYF
TRBJ2-3	TRBV19	CASSGDTRIDTQYF
TRBJ2-1	TRBV5-1	CASSIGAADNEQFF
TRBJ1-2	TRBV7-2	CASSPGSSYGYTF
TRBJ2-7	TRBV7-3	CASSPTDGAYEQYF
TRBJ1-1	TRBV5-1	CASSLDGQGAEAFF
TRBJ1-3	TRBV5-6	CASSLGRFSGNTIYF
TRBJ2-3	TRBV5-6	CASSLSRRSTDTQYF
TRBJ1-1	TRBV10-3	CAISESAGQNTEAFF
TRBJ2-1	TRBV7-6	CASSQTERGDNEQFF
TRBJ2-1	TRBV12-5	CASGLPGDPVNEQFF
TRBJ2-1	TRBV5-1	CASSFGGGENEQFF
TRBJ1-6	TRBV28	CASSLEGAYNSPLHF
TRBJ2-7	TRBV6-5	CASSAGTSGYEQYF
TRBJ1-1	TRBV5-4	CALEGENTEAFF
TRBJ2-7	TRBV5-1	CASSSPGENEQYF
TRBJ1-5	TRBV10-3	CAISESLRTGGSQPQHF
TRBJ1-6	TRBV5-1	CASSSVPDSYNSPLHF
TRBJ1-4	TRBV7-8	CASSSPVANEKLFF
TRBJ1-1	TRBV5-1	CASSRGQGAIDTEAFF